The rows below give T cell receptor beta chains drawn from one sample of a study of siplizumab effects on memory and regulatory T cells. Measured with immunoSEQ multiplex PCR; TCRdb has only the in-frame clones, and not every one. The sample has approximately 97,000 clones, 80% to 95% seen once. Sample: CD4+ T cells sorted from blood. Receptors were obtained from a human donor in good health. Both conserved end residues are part of each CDR3. The D gene is left open where the match is weak. Clone size appears in some rows only: once, few, many, or a class for an expanded clone.

CDR3nt: TGTGCCAGCAGTTTGCGGGACTCTGAAGAGACCCAGTACTTC
CDR3aa: CASSLRDSEETQYF
v_gene: TRBV28
d_gene: -
abundance: -
j_gene: TRBJ2-5

CDR3nt: TGTGCCAGCAGCCTAGTCCCGGGACAGGGTGCTGAAGCTTTCTTT
CDR3aa: CASSLVPGQGAEAFF
v_gene: TRBV5-6
d_gene: TRBD1
abundance: -
j_gene: TRBJ1-1

CDR3nt: TGTGCCAGCAGTGATCCGGGACAGGGCTCCACCTACGAGCAGTACTTC
CDR3aa: CASSDPGQGSTYEQYF
v_gene: TRBV28
d_gene: TRBD1
abundance: -
j_gene: TRBJ2-7

CDR3nt: TGTGCCAGCAGTAGAGACAGGCTACCCTCAGATACGCAGTATTTT
CDR3aa: CASSRDRLPSDTQYF
v_gene: TRBV25-1
d_gene: -
abundance: -
j_gene: TRBJ2-3

CDR3nt: TGCGCCCCCAGGCCCGGGAGCTACGAGCAGTACTTC
CDR3aa: CAPRPGSYEQYF
v_gene: TRBV5-1
d_gene: -
abundance: -
j_gene: TRBJ2-7

CDR3nt: TGTGCCAGCAGTCCCGCTCGACAGGCGAACTCTGGGGCCAACGTCCTGACTTTC
CDR3aa: CASSPARQANSGANVLTF
v_gene: TRBV28
d_gene: -
abundance: -
j_gene: TRBJ2-6

CDR3nt: TGCGCCAGCAGCGAGACTAGCGGAAGCACAGATACGCAGTATTTT
CDR3aa: CASSETSGSTDTQYF
v_gene: TRBV5-1
d_gene: TRBD2
abundance: -
j_gene: TRBJ2-3

CDR3nt: TGTGCCAGCAGCCCACCTAGCGGCAGCTCGGGGACCCAGTACTTC
CDR3aa: CASSPPSGSSGTQYF
v_gene: TRBV6-1
d_gene: TRBD2
abundance: once
j_gene: TRBJ2-5

CDR3nt: TGTGCCAGTAAGGGACTTAGCAATCAGCCCCAGCATTTT
CDR3aa: CASKGLSNQPQHF
v_gene: TRBV2
d_gene: -
abundance: -
j_gene: TRBJ1-5

CDR3nt: TGTGCCAGCAGCCTAGGGGTAGGCAAAAACATTCAGTACTTC
CDR3aa: CASSLGVGKNIQYF
v_gene: TRBV5-6
d_gene: -
abundance: -
j_gene: TRBJ2-4

CDR3nt: TGTGCCAGCGGGAGCGGGAGAGGCACCTACGAGCAGTACTTC
CDR3aa: CASGSGRGTYEQYF
v_gene: TRBV11-2
d_gene: TRBD2
abundance: -
j_gene: TRBJ2-7

CDR3nt: TGTGCCAGCAGTGAAGGTCGACCTGAGCTGTTTTTT
CDR3aa: CASSEGRPELFF
v_gene: TRBV2
d_gene: -
abundance: -
j_gene: TRBJ2-2

CDR3nt: TGCAGCGCCGCTCGCGGACAGGGGGTTGGTGGCTACACCTTC
CDR3aa: CSAARGQGVGGYTF
v_gene: TRBV29-1
d_gene: TRBD1
abundance: -
j_gene: TRBJ1-2

CDR3nt: TGCGCCAGCAGGAAGACTAGCAGAGGGGAAGAGACCCAGTACTTC
CDR3aa: CASRKTSRGEETQYF
v_gene: TRBV4-1
d_gene: TRBD2
abundance: -
j_gene: TRBJ2-5

CDR3nt: TGTGCCAGCAGCCCCCAAGCCACAGCAAACACTGAAGCTTTCTTT
CDR3aa: CASSPQATANTEAFF
v_gene: TRBV7-9
d_gene: -
abundance: -
j_gene: TRBJ1-1